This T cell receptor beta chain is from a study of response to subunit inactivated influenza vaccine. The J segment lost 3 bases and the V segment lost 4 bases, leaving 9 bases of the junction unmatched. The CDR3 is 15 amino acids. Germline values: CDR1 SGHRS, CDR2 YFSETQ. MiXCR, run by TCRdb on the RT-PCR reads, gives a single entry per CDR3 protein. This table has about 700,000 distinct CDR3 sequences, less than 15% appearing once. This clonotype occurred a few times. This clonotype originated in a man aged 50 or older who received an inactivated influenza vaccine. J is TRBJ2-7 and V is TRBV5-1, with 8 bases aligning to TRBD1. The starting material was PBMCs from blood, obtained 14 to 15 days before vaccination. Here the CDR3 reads CASSPIGDRLYEQYF. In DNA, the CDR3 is TGCGCCAGCAGCCCCATCGGGGACAGGCTCTACGAGCAGTACTTC.